This record concerns one TCR beta chain sequence. Original processing notes: Amplification of reference gene primers was used by the study to estimate nucleated cell counts. Libraries were prepared by immunoSEQ multiplex PCR; TCRdb keeps only in-frame clonotypes and omits some of them. V, J and clone size are taken as reported in that table, and D and trimming were inferred from the DNA itself. The data show some 150,000 clones, approximately 81% seen once. CDR1 is LGHNA and CDR2 is YSLEER in the germline V gene. V was shortened by 5 bases and J by 1 base, with 12 bases between the two germline ends. The CDR3 extends over 15 amino acids. The sample originates from a study of blood T cell repertoires in COVID-19.

The TCR originated in a woman aged 60 to 75 with active or convalescent COVID-19. The sample taken for sequencing was peripheral blood. The rearrangement links TRBV4-3 to TRBJ2-1; D ambiguous. The CDR3 DNA reads TGCGCCAGCAGCGATGATGTTGAGTCCTACAATGAGCAGTTCTTC. This sequence encodes CASSDDVESYNEQFF.